The rows below give T cell receptor beta chains drawn from one sample of a study of blood T cell repertoires in COVID-19. Clones were read by immunoSEQ multiplex PCR, and TCRdb kept only the in-frame ones, dropping some. Of hundreds of thousands of clones in the sample, around 88% are singletons; the top ten hold approximately 9.5%. The specimen was PBMCs or T cells enriched from blood (not recorded which). The receptors were gathered from a man aged 40-49 years who had recovered from COVID-19. The CDR3 runs from the conserved cysteine through the conserved F or W. A D gene is named only where the DNA matches it firmly. Rows give clone size only sometimes, using once, few, many, or a class for an expanded clone.

D gene	J gene	clone size	V gene	CDR3 protein	CDR3 DNA
.	TRBJ1-1	.	TRBV19	CASSKTEAFF	TGTGCCAGTAGCAAAACTGAGGCTTTCTTT
.	TRBJ1-4	.	TRBV3-1/TRBV3-2	CASSHQGINEKLFF	TGTGCCAGCAGCCATCAGGGGATTAATGAAAAACTGTTTTTT
.	TRBJ2-5	.	TRBV10-1	CASSEAGSEETQYF	TGCGCCAGCAGTGAGGCTGGCAGCGAAGAGACCCAGTACTTC
.	TRBJ1-1	once	TRBV5-1	CASHTGGTEAFF	TGCGCCAGCCATACGGGGGGCACTGAAGCTTTCTTT
TRBD2	TRBJ2-1	.	TRBV4-1	CASSQPGTSAYNEQFF	TGCGCCAGCAGCCAGCCCGGGACTAGCGCCTACAATGAGCAGTTCTTC
TRBD1	TRBJ2-7	.	TRBV12-5	CASGSGTGGFYEQYF	TGTGCTAGTGGTTCCGGGACAGGGGGTTTTTACGAGCAGTACTTC
.	TRBJ2-2	.	TRBV7-8	CASSFRVTGELFF	TGTGCCAGCAGCTTTCGGGTAACCGGGGAGCTGTTTTTT
TRBD1	TRBJ1-2	few	TRBV29-1	CSVEPGQGGGYTF	TGCAGCGTTGAACCGGGACAGGGGGGAGGCTACACCTTC
.	TRBJ1-1	.	TRBV9	CASSVAWTMNTEAFF	TGTGCCAGCAGCGTAGCTTGGACAATGAACACTGAAGCTTTCTTT
TRBD2	TRBJ2-7	.	TRBV28	CASAFGLAVLSSYEQYF	TGTGCCAGCGCATTTGGACTAGCGGTGTTGAGCTCCTACGAGCAGTACTTC
TRBD1	TRBJ2-7	once	TRBV18	CASSPDRASYEQYF	TGTGCCAGCTCACCGGACAGGGCTTCCTACGAGCAGTACTTC
TRBD2	TRBJ2-5	.	TRBV19	CASSITSGVGETQYF	TGTGCCAGTAGTATTACTAGCGGGGTGGGAGAGACCCAGTACTTC
.	TRBJ2-5	.	TRBV11-2	CASSLASGLSQETQYF	TGTGCCAGCAGCTTAGCCAGCGGTCTATCCCAAGAGACCCAGTACTTC
.	TRBJ2-3	.	TRBV7-6	CASNTPGWGDSDTQYF	TGTGCCAGCAATACGCCGGGTTGGGGGGACTCAGATACGCAGTATTTT
.	TRBJ2-5	.	TRBV6-2/TRBV6-3	CASSGATGWETQYF	TGTGCCAGCAGTGGAGCGACGGGGTGGGAGACCCAGTACTTC
TRBD1	TRBJ1-2	.	TRBV2	CATNAGTDTNYGYTF	TGTGCCACCAATGCCGGGACAGATACTAACTATGGCTACACCTTC
.	TRBJ1-1	.	TRBV6-5	CASSPRRRSNTEAFF	TGTGCCAGCAGTCCCCGACGGAGGAGTAACACTGAAGCTTTCTTT
.	TRBJ1-5	once	TRBV7-8	CASSPTTGYSNQPQHF	TGTGCCAGCAGCCCCACAACAGGGTATAGCAATCAGCCCCAGCATTTT
TRBD1	TRBJ2-7	.	TRBV14	CASSQDRTGGRHEQYF	TGTGCCAGCAGCCAAGATAGGACAGGGGGCCGCCACGAGCAGTACTTC
.	TRBJ2-3	once	TRBV4-2	CASSLLWRAETDTQYF	TGTGCCAGCAGCCTCCTGTGGCGGGCGGAAACAGATACGCAGTATTTT
.	TRBJ1-6	few	TRBV27	CASRGAYNSPLHF	TGTGCCAGCAGGGGCGCCTATAATTCACCCCTCCACTTT
TRBD2	TRBJ2-2	few	TRBV9	CASSILAGGSIGELFF	TGTGCCAGCAGCATACTAGCGGGGGGTAGCATCGGGGAGCTGTTTTTT
.	TRBJ2-3	.	TRBV5-6	CASSPGRGGLGDTQYF	TGTGCCAGCAGCCCGGGCCGGGGTGGCCTAGGGGATACGCAGTATTTT
TRBD1	TRBJ2-1	.	TRBV5-1	CASSGQGGLVNEQFF	TGCGCCAGCAGCGGACAGGGGGGTCTTGTCAATGAGCAGTTCTTC
.	TRBJ2-2	once	TRBV5-1	CASRSGSNTGELFF	TGCGCCAGCAGGTCGGGATCGAACACCGGGGAGCTGTTTTTT
TRBD1	TRBJ1-5	.	TRBV28	CASSSNRGLNQPQHF	TGTGCCAGCAGTTCCAACAGGGGTCTCAATCAGCCCCAGCATTTT
.	TRBJ2-7	.	TRBV24-1	CATSDRTNNYEQYF	TGTGCCACCAGTGATAGGACTAACAACTACGAGCAGTACTTC
.	TRBJ1-4	.	TRBV12-5	CASATGRNEKLFF	TGTGCTAGTGCCACAGGGAGAAATGAAAAACTGTTTTTT
.	TRBJ1-6	.	TRBV20-1	CSASAPGLVNSPLHF	TGCAGTGCTAGTGCTCCTGGACTGGTTAATTCACCCCTCCACTTT
.	TRBJ1-5	.	TRBV28	CASSFSVGGARNQPQHF	TGTGCCAGCAGTTTTTCGGTCGGTGGGGCACGGAATCAGCCCCAGCATTTT
TRBD1	TRBJ2-5	.	TRBV7-3	CASSLRRGQGPEYQETQYF	TGTGCCAGCAGCTTAAGGCGGGGACAGGGCCCCGAGTACCAAGAGACCCAGTACTTC
TRBD1	TRBJ1-6	.	TRBV5-6	CASSYGTGVLIRPLHF	TGTGCCAGCAGCTACGGGACAGGGGTTTTAATTCGGCCCCTCCACTTT
TRBD1	TRBJ2-4	.	TRBV11-2	CASRDHKGALAKNIQYF	TGTGCCAGCAGGGACCATAAGGGGGCTCTAGCCAAAAACATTCAGTACTTC
.	TRBJ1-6	.	TRBV5-1	CASTWGGENSPLHF	TGCGCCAGCACTTGGGGGGGCGAGAATTCACCCCTCCACTTT
.	TRBJ1-2	few	TRBV5-8	CASSLRGDGGYGYTF	TGTGCCAGCAGCTTGCGGGGGGACGGGGGATATGGCTACACCTTC
.	TRBJ1-2	.	TRBV19	CASSMGHRGGYTF	TGTGCCAGTAGTATGGGCCACCGAGGGGGCTACACCTTC
TRBD1	TRBJ1-2	.	TRBV18	CASSQGQGDYGYTF	TGTGCCAGCTCACAGGGACAGGGGGACTATGGCTACACCTTC
.	TRBJ2-3	.	TRBV10-3	CATGVTSTDTQYF	TGTGCCACCGGAGTTACTAGCACAGATACGCAGTATTTT
TRBD1	TRBJ2-5	.	TRBV28	CASSPLLDRYQETQYF	TGTGCCAGCAGTCCATTATTGGACAGGTACCAAGAGACCCAGTACTTC
.	TRBJ2-7	.	TRBV6-2/TRBV6-3	CASSAMLSSYEQYF	TGTGCCAGCAGCGCCATGCTCAGCTCCTACGAGCAGTACTTC
TRBD1	TRBJ1-1	.	TRBV4-1	CASSQPTGTGWSEAFF	TGCGCCAGCAGCCAACCAACCGGGACAGGTTGGAGTGAAGCTTTCTTT
.	TRBJ1-5	.	TRBV2	CASSREFYSNQPQHF	TGTGCCAGCAGTCGAGAATTTTATAGCAATCAGCCCCAGCATTTT